This T cell receptor beta chain was observed in a study of vaccination and CD4 T cells after COVID-19. Looking at the study overall: At a median approximately 99 days (range 35 to 161) after diagnosis, post-COVID samples were drawn. Each control was exposed to a CEFX pool, an HIV-1 Nef pool, or no peptide at all. The study, taken as a whole, reports: Within the convalescent patients, a median approximately 86% of the SARS-CoV-2-reactive clones were ones that appeared only post-vaccination.

The Oncomine TCR Beta short-read assay sequenced DNA from cultured CD4+ T cells. TCRdb reprocessed the PCR reads via MiXCR and lists one record per CDR3 protein. The data show more than 20,000 distinct CDR3 sequences, about 52% seen once. With 5 bases removed from V and 1 base from J, the gap between germline ends came to 7 bases. The V gene's germline CDR1 is SEHNR and CDR2 FQNEAQ (reference sequence). CDR3 length: 13 amino acids. Treatment: approximately nine-day PBMC culture with coronavirus spike peptide pools or control peptides (ViraFEST assay). ViraFEST used peptide pools to expand antigen-specific T cells before TCR sequencing. A note on this clonotype: Its antigen remains unidentified.

This chain uses TRBV7-9 with TRBJ2-3, with no clear D. The receptor's source is a human donor who had recovered from COVID-19. Sequenced input: CD4+ T cells from blood, cultured in vitro. The CDR3 coding sequence is TGTGCCAGCAGCCCAGGTGGCACAGATACGCAGTATTTT. Encoded protein: CASSPGGTDTQYF. The full variable domain, rest sourced from reference TRBV7-9 and TRBJ2-3, is DTGVSQNPRHKITKRGQNVTFRCDPISEHNRLYWYRQTLGQGPEFLTYFQNEAQLEKSRLLSDRFSAERPKGSFSTLEIQRTEQGDSAMYLCASSPGGTDTQYFGPGTRLTVL.